Shown below are 5 T cell receptor beta chains from a single sample sequenced in a study of T cell changes during pregnancy in multiple sclerosis. The data were produced by immunoSEQ multiplex PCR, yet TCRdb's version contains in-frame clones alone and is incomplete. Seen here are about 110,000 clones, roughly 92% observed once, and the top ten hold approximately 1.6%. The sequencing used peripheral blood, collected after pregnancy. All receptors derive from a female donor with multiple sclerosis, enrolled in a pregnancy study.

The chain links TRBV20-1 to TRBJ2-7; D is perhaps TRBD1 (5 bases). Germline CDR1 DFQATT, CDR2 SNEGSKA (reference sequence). The germline V and J ends were trimmed by 2 bases and 9 bases, with 11 bases remaining between them. The CDR3 sequence is 11 residues long. The CDR3 loop is CSARQGHRQYF. For the CDR3, the DNA is TGCAGTGCTAGACAGGGTCACAGGCAGTACTTC.

This chain joins TRBV9 and TRBJ2-2; 14 bases line up with TRBD2. Unmatched junction bases numbered 8, after V lost 3 bases and J lost 1 base. CDR1 is SGDLS and CDR2 is YYNGEE in the germline V gene. This CDR3 contains 19 residues. In nucleotides, the CDR3 is TGTGCCAGCAGCGGACTCGGGACTAGCGGGGGATTGAACACCGGGGAGCTGTTTTTT. This translates into CASSGLGTSGGLNTGELFF. Supplemented by reference TRBV9 and TRBJ2-2, the full variable domain reads DSGVTQTPKHLITATGQRVTLRCSPRSGDLSVYWYQQSLDQGLQFLIQYYNGEERAKGNILERFSAQQFPDLHSELNLSSLELGDSALYFCASSGLGTSGGLNTGELFFGEGSRLTVL.

This clone has only a few counts. The chain carries TRBV6-1 and TRBJ1-2; D is ambiguous. The CDR3 covers 15 residues. Per the germline V gene, CDR1 is MNHNS and CDR2 is SASEGT. V lost 0 bases and J lost 2, with 10 bases in between. The CDR3: CASSEALRGNYGYTF. The CDR3 DNA sequence: TGTGCCAGCAGTGAAGCGCTTAGAGGGAACTATGGCTACACCTTC.

The rearrangement links TRBV19 to TRBJ2-5; D is undetermined. The CDR3 length is 14 residues. Trimming shortened V by 4 bases and J by 6 bases, and 15 bases separated the two germline ends. The germline CDR1 and CDR2 sequences are LNHDA and SQIVND (reference sequence). CDR3 DNA: TGTGCCAGTAGTAGGGCTGACCCAGACAAGACCCAGTACTTC. Its protein product is CASSRADPDKTQYF.

The chain uses TRBV6-1 and TRBJ1-4, with D possibly being TRBD1 (6 bases). V was shortened by 7 bases and J by 5 bases, with 14 bases between the two germline ends. The germline gives CDR1 MNHNS, CDR2 SASEGT. CDR3 length equals 14 residues. CDR3 sequence (DNA): TGTGCCAGCACTGGGGGCCGGTACAATGAAAAACTGTTTTTT. It encodes CASTGGRYNEKLFF.